Detailed here is one TCR beta chain. This specimen comes from a study of Ad26.COV2.S vaccination and SARS-CoV-2 variants. The overall study: A participant enrolled in the COV1001 Ad26.COV2.S trial arm provided the sample.

The CDR3 consists of 14 residues. With 2 bases clipped from V and 8 bases from J, the junction kept 4 bases outside the gene matches. In germline, CDR1 is SGDLS, CDR2 YYNGEE. Sequencing used immunoSEQ multiplex PCR; TCRdb keeps in-frame clones, though not all of them. The sample carries hundreds of thousands of clones, about 88% recorded once. Treatment specified: around 19 received Ad26.COV2.S at low or high dose, single or two shots; 5 received placebo; per-sample allocation not given. Collection of samples fell on day 63 after the first vaccine or placebo injection. Here the sequenced sample was peripheral blood, taken in a trial of Ad26.COV2.S vaccine versus placebo. The genes are TRBV9 and TRBJ1-2; 12 positions match TRBD1. The source is a person between 18 and 65 years old who received the Ad26.COV2.S COVID-19 vaccine or a placebo. In DNA, the CDR3 is TGTGCCAGCAGCGTGGGACAGGGGGCGAGGGGCTACACCTTC. It encodes CASSVGQGARGYTF.